A selection of T cell receptor beta chains follows, all from one sample in a study of blood T cell repertoires in COVID-19. Method: immunoSEQ multiplex PCR; TCRdb's copy keeps in-frame clones and lacks some. The table has 250,000 to 300,000 clones, about four fifths seen once; the top ten hold 5%. The sample consisted of PBMCs or T cells enriched from blood (not recorded which). These receptor sequences come from a man in his forties or fifties who had been exposed to COVID-19. Each CDR3 is given with its conserved first and last residue. The D gene is left open where the match is weak. Where a row states a size, it is once, few, many or the class of an expanded clone; other rows omit it.

.	.	TRBV28	TRBJ1-3	TGTGCCAGCACTCAGTCAGGGGACACCATATATTTT	CASTQSGDTIYF
.	few	TRBV7-6	TRBJ2-7	TGTGCCAGCACCCCCTCCCTTGGGGGGGGCATGTACGAGCAGTACTTC	CASTPSLGGGMYEQYF
.	.	TRBV7-3	TRBJ2-7	TGTGCCAGCAGCCTCTTTCGAGGGACCTACGAGCAGTACTTC	CASSLFRGTYEQYF
TRBD1	.	TRBV4-2	TRBJ1-1	TGTGCCAGCAGCCAAAGATTGATTTTGACACGGACAGGGGGCGATTTTAACACTGAAGCTTTCTTT	CASSQRLILTRTGGDFNTEAFF
.	.	TRBV4-1	TRBJ1-3	TGCGCCAGCAGCCGGACTAGTGAGGGGGTTTATGGAAACACCATATATTTT	CASSRTSEGVYGNTIYF
TRBD2	.	TRBV3-1/TRBV3-2	TRBJ2-3	TGTGCCAGCAGCCGGGGACTAGCGGGTGTACTCACAGATACGCAGTATTTT	CASSRGLAGVLTDTQYF
TRBD1	.	TRBV5-5	TRBJ1-1	TGTGCCAGCAGCTTGGGGGACAGGGGGCTTTATGGTGAAGCTTTCTTT	CASSLGDRGLYGEAFF
TRBD1	.	TRBV14	TRBJ1-2	TGTGCCAGCAGCCAAAAGGACAGGGGAAACTATGGCTACACCTTC	CASSQKDRGNYGYTF
.	.	TRBV7-6	TRBJ2-7	TGTGCCAGCAGCTTAGGGAGGGGTAGGTCGAGCGAGCAGTACTTC	CASSLGRGRSSEQYF
TRBD1	.	TRBV7-6	TRBJ2-7	TGTGCCAGCAGCGGAACCGGGACAGGGGGTCGCTACGAGCAGTACTTC	CASSGTGTGGRYEQYF
.	.	TRBV7-8	TRBJ1-1	TGTGCCAGCAGCCATACCGGGACACGGATGTACACTGAAGCTTTCTTT	CASSHTGTRMYTEAFF
TRBD1	.	TRBV6-5	TRBJ1-1	TGTGCCAGCATCGGTCGAGACAGGGGTCGGGTCGCTTTCTTT	CASIGRDRGRVAFF
.	.	TRBV27	TRBJ1-4	TGTGCCAGCAGTTTAGGGCCGCACTATGAAAAACTGTTTTTT	CASSLGPHYEKLFF
.	few	TRBV5-5	TRBJ1-2	TGTGCCAGCAGCCCTACTTCCGGGACACCAGGTGGCTACACCTTC	CASSPTSGTPGGYTF
.	.	TRBV12-3/TRBV12-4	TRBJ2-5	TGTGCCAGTTCCCCAGCGGTCCAAGAGACCCAGTACTTC	CASSPAVQETQYF
TRBD2	.	TRBV13	TRBJ2-7	TGTGCCAGCAGCCCGGTAGCGGGAGGACCCTACGAGCAGTACTTC	CASSPVAGGPYEQYF
TRBD2	.	TRBV2	TRBJ2-3	TGTGCCAGCCAACCTCCTTTGCTAGCGGGAAATGTATCGTTTGGCACAGATACGCAGTATTTT	CASQPPLLAGNVSFGTDTQYF
.	.	TRBV18	TRBJ2-3	TGTGCCAGCTCACCATTGCACAGGACCACAGATACGCAGTATTTT	CASSPLHRTTDTQYF
TRBD1	.	TRBV27	TRBJ2-6	TGTGCCAGCAGTTGGGGTGGACGGACAGGGGTAAGCTCTGGGGCCAACGTCCTGACTTTC	CASSWGGRTGVSSGANVLTF
.	.	TRBV19	TRBJ2-1	TGTGCCACTGCCATCGGGTTTTCCCTTCACAATGAGCAGTTCTTC	CATAIGFSLHNEQFF
TRBD1	.	TRBV4-2	TRBJ1-5	TGTGCCAGCAGCCAAGACCGGACAGGGGAACAGCCCCAGCATTTT	CASSQDRTGEQPQHF
.	once	TRBV6-5	TRBJ2-7	TGTGCCAGCAGTTTGGGGCACCTGAGCTCCTACGAGCAGTACTTC	CASSLGHLSSYEQYF
TRBD2	.	TRBV5-1	TRBJ2-3	TGCGCCAGCAGCTTAGCGGGGAGGGGCACAGATACGCAGTATTTT	CASSLAGRGTDTQYF
.	.	TRBV3-1/TRBV3-2	TRBJ2-7	TGTGCCAGCAGCCAGGGCCCCTACGAGCAGTACTTC	CASSQGPYEQYF
.	.	TRBV30	TRBJ1-2	TGTGCCTGGAGGGACAGAGGCTACACCTTC	CAWRDRGYTF
TRBD2	.	TRBV19	TRBJ2-5	TGTGCCAGTAGTATCTTCCCGGGAGGGGGTGAGACCCAGTACTTC	CASSIFPGGGETQYF
TRBD1	.	TRBV2	TRBJ2-7	TGTGCCAGCGCTGATGCAGGGGGCTGGAACGAGCAGTACTTC	CASADAGGWNEQYF
.	.	TRBV30	TRBJ2-3	TGTGCCCGAGCGTACACAGATACGCAGTATTTT	CARAYTDTQYF
.	.	TRBV12-5	TRBJ1-2	TGTGCTAGTGGTTTGTCACAGGGAGGCTACACCTTC	CASGLSQGGYTF
TRBD2	.	TRBV11-2	TRBJ2-2	TGTGCCAGCAGCCCGTTACTAGCGGGAGGGCTGGGCGGGGAGCTGTTTTTT	CASSPLLAGGLGGELFF
.	.	TRBV7-9	TRBJ2-1	TGTGCCAGCAGCCTATCTTCCTACAATGAGCAGTTCTTC	CASSLSSYNEQFF
.	once	TRBV29-1	TRBJ1-5	TGCAGCGTTGAAGCCAGGGTAGGCCAGCCCCAGCATTTT	CSVEARVGQPQHF
.	.	TRBV9	TRBJ2-1	TGTGCCAGCAGCGTAGTGGAGTTCGGCTCCTACAATGAGCAGTTCTTC	CASSVVEFGSYNEQFF
.	.	TRBV11-2	TRBJ2-1	TGTGCCAGCAGCTTGGAGAGCTCCTACAATGAGCAGTTCTTC	CASSLESSYNEQFF
TRBD1	.	TRBV18	TRBJ2-7	TGTGCCAGCTCACCACCCAGGGGGTACGAGCAGTACTTC	CASSPPRGYEQYF
.	.	TRBV19	TRBJ2-2	TGTGCCAGTAGTATAGATAGACGGGTCGGGGAGCTGTTTTTT	CASSIDRRVGELFF
.	few	TRBV18	TRBJ2-7	TGTGCCAGCTCACTCAAGACAGGACCCGAGCAGTACTTC	CASSLKTGPEQYF
.	.	TRBV30	TRBJ1-4	TGTGCCTCCAGGGCAGGCCAAGCAACTAATGAAAAACTGTTTTTT	CASRAGQATNEKLFF
TRBD2	.	TRBV10-3	TRBJ2-5	TGTGCCATCAGTGAGTCTGCTAGCGGGAGACAGACCCAGTACTTC	CAISESASGRQTQYF
.	.	TRBV12-3/TRBV12-4	TRBJ1-1	TGTGCCAGCAGTTTAGTTGCGGGCACTGAAGCTTTCTTT	CASSLVAGTEAFF
.	.	TRBV7-9	TRBJ2-1	TGTGCCAGCAGCTCCCCGGGATCTGAGCAGTTCTTC	CASSSPGSEQFF
TRBD2	.	TRBV5-6	TRBJ2-3	TGTGCCAGCAGCCAATTAATGGGGGGGTATTTGGCAGATACGCAGTATTTT	CASSQLMGGYLADTQYF
.	.	TRBV12-3/TRBV12-4	TRBJ1-1	TGTGCCAGCAGTTTCGACCCGCGAGGAGAAGCTTTCTTT	CASSFDPRGEAFF
.	few	TRBV12-2	TRBJ1-5	TGTGCAAGTCGCTTAGATACGGACAGTAATCCTCACTATAGCAATCAGCCCCAGCATTTT	CASRLDTDSNPHYSNQPQHF
.	.	TRBV28	TRBJ2-2	TGTGCCAGCCTGCGGGGAGCGAACACCGGGGAGCTGTTTTTT	CASLRGANTGELFF
TRBD1	.	TRBV2	TRBJ2-2	TGTGCCAGCAGGGGGGACAGCGACACCGGGGAGCTGTTTTTT	CASRGDSDTGELFF
.	few	TRBV5-1	TRBJ2-5	TGCGCCAGCAGCTTCGGAGAGACCCAGTACTTC	CASSFGETQYF
.	.	TRBV27	TRBJ1-5	TGTGCCAGCAGTTTAGCAGGGATGGGTCAGCCCCAGCATTTT	CASSLAGMGQPQHF
TRBD1	.	TRBV9	TRBJ2-1	TGTGCCAGCAGCGTAGAAGGGGGCCCTAGCAATGAGCAGTTCTTC	CASSVEGGPSNEQFF
.	.	TRBV5-1	TRBJ1-4	TGCGCCAGCAGCGGAGAGGGACTCGGCGAAAAACTGTTTTTT	CASSGEGLGEKLFF
.	.	TRBV19	TRBJ2-1	TGTGCCAGTAGCCTAACTAGGAGCTCCTACAATGAGCAGTTCTTC	CASSLTRSSYNEQFF
.	few	TRBV30	TRBJ1-2	TGTGCCTGGAGTGTACAGGGAATCTATGGCTACACCTTC	CAWSVQGIYGYTF
.	once	TRBV3-1/TRBV3-2	TRBJ1-1	TGTGCCAGCAGCCAGGACAGAAAGGTAGCTTTCTTT	CASSQDRKVAFF
.	.	TRBV25-1	TRBJ1-6	TGTGCCAGCAGTGACTTATATAATTCACCCCTCCACTTT	CASSDLYNSPLHF